A selection of T cell receptor beta chains follows, all from one sample in a study of type 1 regulatory T cells. TCRdb re-derived calls from the reads in MiXCR, one entry per CDR3 protein. Among 65,000 to 80,000 distinct CDR3 sequences, under 25% were seen once, and the ten largest hold around 8.1%. Which antigens these TCRs recognize remains unknown. Sequenced input: cultured type 1 regulatory T (Tr1) cells, either the whole culture or a sorted fraction (not recorded which). The receptors come from a human donor in good health. Each CDR3 is given with its conserved first and last residue. A D gene is named only where the DNA matches it firmly. Size values are once, few and many counts, or a class for expanded clones, and some rows have none.

V	size	D	J	CDR3	DNA
TRBV7-3	.	.	TRBJ2-1	CASSAGTIDEQFF	TGTGCCAGCAGCGCCGGGACCATCGATGAGCAGTTCTTC
TRBV4-1	few	.	TRBJ1-2	CASSPSLGNYGYTF	TGCGCCAGCAGCCCCTCGTTGGGTAACTATGGCTACACCTTC
TRBV3-1	few	.	TRBJ2-2	CASSRLEGQLFF	TGTGCCAGCAGCCGTCTTGAGGGTCAGCTGTTTTTT
TRBV5-1	few	.	TRBJ1-4	CASSLGGYEKLFF	TGCGCCAGCAGCTTGGGAGGTTATGAAAAACTGTTTTTT
TRBV28	many	.	TRBJ2-1	CASRVRATAEQFF	TGTGCCAGCAGGGTGCGGGCCACGGCTGAGCAGTTCTTC
TRBV20-1	.	.	TRBJ2-7	CSASHRVDYEQYF	TGCAGTGCTAGTCACAGGGTAGACTACGAGCAGTACTTC
TRBV27	.	TRBD2	TRBJ2-7	CASSQTSGHSYEQYF	TGTGCCAGCAGTCAGACTAGCGGGCACTCCTACGAGCAGTACTTC
TRBV29-1	.	.	TRBJ2-2	CSVLATNTGELFF	TGCAGCGTTCTGGCAACGAACACCGGGGAGCTGTTTTTT
TRBV7-2	.	TRBD2	TRBJ2-7	CASSALGGGTYEQYF	TGTGCCAGCAGCGCCCTGGGGGGGGGAACCTACGAGCAGTACTTC
TRBV7-2	.	.	TRBJ2-5	CASSSDSGVKTQYF	TGTGCCAGCAGCTCCGATTCGGGGGTTAAGACCCAGTACTTC
TRBV15	.	.	TRBJ1-5	CATSRDRRLYQPQHF	TGTGCCACCAGCAGAGATCGACGCCTTTATCAGCCCCAGCATTTT
TRBV4-2	few	TRBD2	TRBJ2-1	CASSQTPWAGGPNGNEQFF	TGTGCCAGCAGCCAAACCCCTTGGGCGGGAGGGCCGAATGGGAATGAGCAGTTCTTC
TRBV12-3/TRBV12-4	many	.	TRBJ1-5	CASRIGSNQPQHF	TGTGCCAGCAGAATCGGCAGCAATCAGCCCCAGCATTTT
TRBV18	few	.	TRBJ1-3	CASSTVGAGPAGNTIYF	TGTGCCAGCTCAACTGTGGGTGCAGGGCCCGCAGGAAACACCATATATTTT
TRBV11-2	few	.	TRBJ1-4	CASSHRTTGPGEKLFF	TGTGCCAGCAGCCATAGGACTACAGGACCCGGGGAAAAACTGTTTTTT
TRBV7-9	many	.	TRBJ2-5	CASSFSWGETQYF	TGTGCCAGCAGCTTTTCTTGGGGGGAGACCCAGTACTTC
TRBV7-2	few	.	TRBJ2-1	CASSSRQGYNEQFF	TGTGCCAGCAGCTCTCGCCAGGGGTACAATGAGCAGTTCTTC
TRBV7-2	.	TRBD2	TRBJ2-1	CASSFVAGDYEQFF	TGTGCCAGCAGCTTTGTAGCGGGAGATTATGAGCAGTTCTTC
TRBV7-8	.	.	TRBJ1-5	CASSLVGRVELQPQHF	TGTGCCAGCAGCTTAGTTGGGAGGGTAGAATTGCAGCCCCAGCATTTT
TRBV5-1	few	TRBD2	TRBJ2-7	CASSLGASGSGYEQYF	TGCGCCAGCAGCTTGGGGGCTAGCGGGAGTGGTTACGAGCAGTACTTC
TRBV5-5	many	TRBD1	TRBJ1-3	CASTTGTAGSGNTIYF	TGTGCCAGCACTACCGGGACAGCAGGATCTGGAAACACCATATATTTT
TRBV28	many	TRBD1	TRBJ1-6	CASSLGQGEAPLHF	TGTGCCAGCAGTCTCGGACAGGGTGAGGCACCCCTCCACTTT
TRBV27	few	TRBD2	TRBJ2-1	CASSFLTSASSYNEQFF	TGTGCCAGCAGTTTCTTAACTAGCGCCTCTTCCTACAATGAGCAGTTCTTC
TRBV18	.	TRBD2	TRBJ2-5	CASSLLAGEVQETQYF	TGTGCCAGCTCACTTTTAGCGGGAGAGGTGCAAGAGACCCAGTACTTC
TRBV19	many	.	TRBJ2-7	CASTPSSGSSYEQYF	TGTGCCAGTACACCCTCCAGCGGAAGCTCCTACGAGCAGTACTTC
TRBV5-1	.	.	TRBJ2-1	CASSNLVGDEQFF	TGCGCCAGCAGTAATCTAGTGGGCGATGAGCAGTTCTTC
TRBV5-1	.	TRBD2	TRBJ2-1	CASSIAGLAYNEQFF	TGCGCCAGCAGCATAGCGGGACTAGCCTACAATGAGCAGTTCTTC
TRBV5-1	few	TRBD1	TRBJ1-1	CASSQGAGNTEAFF	TGCGCCAGCAGTCAGGGGGCGGGGAACACTGAAGCTTTCTTT
TRBV4-3	.	TRBD2	TRBJ2-7	CASSQVVSGIYEQYF	TGCGCCAGCAGCCAAGTGGTCAGCGGGATATACGAGCAGTACTTC
TRBV20-1	medium-sized	.	TRBJ1-2	CSARENGLSGGYTF	TGCAGTGCTAGGGAAAACGGTCTTAGCGGAGGCTACACCTTC
TRBV27	.	.	TRBJ2-3	CASSLSLAASTDTQYF	TGTGCCAGCAGTTTAAGTTTAGCGGCTAGCACAGATACGCAGTATTTT
TRBV20-1	.	.	TRBJ1-1	CSARDPPEMNTEAFF	TGCAGTGCTAGAGATCCTCCGGAAATGAACACTGAAGCTTTCTTT
TRBV20-1	.	TRBD2	TRBJ2-7	CSGELAGVTYEQYF	TGCAGTGGGGAACTAGCGGGGGTAACCTACGAGCAGTACTTC
TRBV20-1	.	.	TRBJ1-1	CSAGRALGTEAFF	TGCAGTGCCGGACGCGCTTTGGGAACTGAAGCTTTCTTT
TRBV29-1	few	.	TRBJ2-7	CSVVFPGRPTYEQYF	TGCAGCGTTGTCTTCCCGGGGCGACCTACCTACGAGCAGTACTTC
TRBV18	few	.	TRBJ2-5	CASSPLGETQYF	TGTGCCAGCTCACCATTGGGAGAGACCCAGTACTTC
TRBV2	.	.	TRBJ2-2	CASSEWGELFF	TGTGCCAGCAGTGAATGGGGGGAGCTGTTTTTT
TRBV15	few	TRBD1	TRBJ1-1	CATSRSPGQGGTEAFF	TGTGCCACCAGCAGATCTCCGGGACAGGGCGGCACTGAAGCTTTCTTT
TRBV7-6	.	TRBD2	TRBJ2-1	CAKRGDEQFF	TGTGCCAAGCGGGGGGATGAGCAGTTCTTC
TRBV20-1	few	.	TRBJ1-4	CSAPRGGGGEKLFF	TGCAGTGCCCCGAGGGGTGGGGGGGGTGAAAAACTGTTTTTT
TRBV5-1	many	.	TRBJ2-1	CASSPTWGGGSGPDF	.
TRBV6-6	.	.	TRBJ1-3	CASSYSWEQGNTIYF	TGTGCCAGCAGTTACTCGTGGGAGCAGGGAAACACCATATATTTT
TRBV20-1	.	.	TRBJ1-2	CSARAGTHYGNTF	TGCAGTGCTAGAGCCGGGACACACTATGGCAACACCTTC
TRBV30	few	TRBD2	TRBJ2-1	CAWSQGLDYNEQFF	TGTGCCTGGAGTCAGGGACTAGACTACAATGAGCAGTTCTTC